This record concerns one TCR beta chain sequence. As processed by the authors: Quantification of nucleated cells was approximated via reference gene primer amplification. Clones were read by immunoSEQ multiplex PCR, and TCRdb kept only the in-frame ones, dropping some. D and trimming were read from the DNA, whereas the V and J calls and clone size are those reported in that table. The table has about 88,000 clones, 87% seen once. There are 14 residues in the CDR3. With 4 bases clipped from V and 3 bases from J, the junction kept 5 bases outside the gene matches. This entry comes from a study of blood T cell repertoires in COVID-19.

The J gene is TRBJ1-2, the V gene TRBV23-1; 7 bases map to TRBD1. TRBV23-1 is classed as an ORF, of uncertain function. Material for sequencing was peripheral blood. The receptor's source is a male donor with acute or convalescent COVID-19. The CDR3 DNA reads TGCGCCAGCAGTCCTCAGGGGGGAGACTATGGCTACACCTTC. Amino acid sequence: CASSPQGGDYGYTF.